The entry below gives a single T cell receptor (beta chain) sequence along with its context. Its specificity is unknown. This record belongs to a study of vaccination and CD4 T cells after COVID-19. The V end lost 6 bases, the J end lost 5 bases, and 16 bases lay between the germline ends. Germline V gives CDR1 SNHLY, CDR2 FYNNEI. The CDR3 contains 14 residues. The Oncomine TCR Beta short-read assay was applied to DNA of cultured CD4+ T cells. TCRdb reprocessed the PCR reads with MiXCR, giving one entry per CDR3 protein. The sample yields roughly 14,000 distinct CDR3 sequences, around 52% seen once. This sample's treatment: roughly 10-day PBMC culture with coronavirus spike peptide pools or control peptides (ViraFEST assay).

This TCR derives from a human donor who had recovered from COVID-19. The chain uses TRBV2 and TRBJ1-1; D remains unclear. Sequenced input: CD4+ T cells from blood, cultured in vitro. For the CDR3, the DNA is TGTGCCAGCAGGACCCGAGACTGGAAGACTGAAGCTTTCTTT. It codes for CASRTRDWKTEAFF.